A single sample is the source of the 9 T cell receptor beta chains below, sequenced in a study of T cell repertoires in cytomegalovirus infection. TCRdb ran MiXCR on the reads and lists one entry per CDR3 protein. The table includes some 180,000 distinct CDR3 sequences, about 18% detected once. The sample taken for sequencing was CD8+ T cells from PBMCs. Receptors originate from a human donor in good health (CMV status not recorded). Some clones in this sample may be carry-over from other donors' samples.

This clonotype was seen more than once but under ten times. The chain links TRBV12-3 or TRBV12-4 to TRBJ2-2; the D is unclear. V was cut by 3 bases and J by 4 bases, with 15 bases left in between. There are 16 residues in the CDR3. The DNA of the CDR3 is TGTGCCAGCAGTTTCAAGTTGATTGGTGGCACCGGGGAGCTGTTTTTT. It specifies CASSFKLIGGTGELFF.

The chain joins TRBV29-1 to TRBJ2-7; D possibly corresponds to TRBD2 (6 bases). The V end lost 3 bases, the J end lost 5 bases, and 11 bases lay between the germline ends. The length of the CDR3 is 12 residues. Germline CDR1 is SQVTM and CDR2 is ANQGSEA. DNA for the CDR3: TGCAGCGTTGAGGGGGGACGGAACGAGCAGTACTTC. It is translated as CSVEGGRNEQYF.

The chain uses TRBV13 and TRBJ2-7; D gene uncertain. CDR1 and CDR2 (germline): PRHDT, FYEKMQ (reference sequence). Trimming shortened V by 1 base and J by 6 bases, and 16 bases separated the two germline ends. CDR3 length: 15 amino acids. The DNA of the CDR3 is TGTGCCAGCAGCTTAGTTAATAAGGGTAAAGGCGAGCAGTACTTC. It specifies CASSLVNKGKGEQYF.

In this sample, this clonotype turned up a few times. The rearrangement uses TRBV20-1 and TRBJ2-3; 9 bases line up with TRBD2. CDR1 is DFQATT, CDR2 SNEGSKA, per germline (reference sequence). The trim removed 6 bases at V and 2 bases at J, leaving 15 bases unmatched. The CDR3 consists of 17 residues. CDR3 in amino acids: CSARLSGAGGTTDTQYF. As DNA, the CDR3 is TGCAGTGCAAGACTCTCCGGAGCGGGGGGAACCACAGATACGCAGTATTTT.

The DNA for the CDR3 is TGTGCCAGCAGTTTAGGGGGATCCTTCACAGATACGCAGTATTTT. It encodes CASSLGGSFTDTQYF. V is TRBV12-3 or TRBV12-4 and J is TRBJ2-3; D not certain. The V end lost 1 base, the J end lost 2 bases, and 10 bases lay between the germline ends. This CDR3 contains 15 residues.

This clonotype has only a few counts. The chain carries TRBV5-5 and TRBJ2-3; D is ambiguous. The germline gives CDR1 SGHKS, CDR2 YYEKEE (reference sequence). The CDR3 loop spans 14 amino acids. Between the trimmed V and J ends, which lost 0 bases and 5 bases, there was a span of 10 bases. The CDR3 DNA is TGTGCCAGCAGCTTGGACACAAAAGGAGATACGCAGTATTTT. Residues: CASSLDTKGDTQYF.

By share, this clonotype counts as medium-sized. V and J are TRBV7-9 and TRBJ1-6; tentative D call: TRBD1 (5 bases). This CDR3 contains 14 residues. CDR1 is SEHNR and CDR2 is FQNEAQ in the germline V gene (reference sequence). V was pared by 5 bases and J by 10 bases, with 15 bases between. CDR3 in amino acids: CASSPGGAKSPLHF. The DNA of the CDR3 is TGTGCCAGCAGCCCCGGAGGGGCCAAATCACCCCTCCACTTT. Based on the CDR3 plus reference TRBV7-9 and TRBJ1-6, the full variable domain is DTGVSQNPRHKITKRGQNVTFRCDPISEHNRLYWYRQTLGQGPEFLTYFQNEAQLEKSRLLSDRFSAERPKGSFSTLEIQRTEQGDSAMYLCASSPGGAKSPLHFGNGTRLTVT.

The rearrangement links TRBV7-3 to TRBJ1-1, with 7 positions matching TRBD1. This CDR3 is 13 amino acids long. Trimming cost V 6 bases and J 5 bases; bases outside gene matches: 6. Germline CDR1 is SGHTA and CDR2 is FQGTGA. CDR3 region: CASRATGETEAFF. The CDR3 bases are TGTGCCAGCAGAGCCACAGGGGAGACTGAAGCTTTCTTT.

About this clonotype itself: Given a much more abundant clone one base away, this may be a read error. The chain links TRBV7-2 to TRBJ2-7, with 7 bases fitting TRBD2. Germline V gene lookup returns CDR1 SGHTA and CDR2 FQGNSA. The CDR3 has 15 amino acids. The chain's CDR3 is CVSSEGAGPYYEQYF. The DNA of the CDR3 is TGTGTCAGCAGCGAGGGAGCGGGGCCCTACTACGAGCAGTACTTC.